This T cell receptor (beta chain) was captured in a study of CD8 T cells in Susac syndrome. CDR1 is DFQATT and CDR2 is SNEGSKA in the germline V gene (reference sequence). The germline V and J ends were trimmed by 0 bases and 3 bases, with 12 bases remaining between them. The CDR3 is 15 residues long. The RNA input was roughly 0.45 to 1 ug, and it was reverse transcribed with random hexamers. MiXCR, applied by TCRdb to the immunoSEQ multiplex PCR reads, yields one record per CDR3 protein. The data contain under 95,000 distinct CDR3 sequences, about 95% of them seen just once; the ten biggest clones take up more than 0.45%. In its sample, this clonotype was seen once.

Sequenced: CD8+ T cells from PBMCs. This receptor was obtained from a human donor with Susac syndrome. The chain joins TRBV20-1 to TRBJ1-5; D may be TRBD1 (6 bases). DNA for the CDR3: TGCAGTGCTAGAGATTGGGCAGGGGACAATCAGCCCCAGCATTTT. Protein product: CSARDWAGDNQPQHF.